The clone carrying this TCR beta chain has a handful of counts. This record comes from a study of blood T cells in healthy people across ages. About the study: When template switching was applied, about one barcoded beta molecule was captured per two T cells.

Next came a second PCR, run for roughly 6 to 11 cycles, which used a sample-barcoded 5' primer along with a J-beta primer mix. Using its own MiXCR run on the 5' RACE reads, TCRdb lists one record per CDR3 protein. The data show roughly 800,000 distinct CDR3 sequences, with 58% seen just once and roughly 22% held by the top ten. The germline CDR1 and CDR2 sequences are SGHTA and FQGNSA. Trimming removed 3 bases from V and 7 bases from J, with 10 bases in between. The CDR3 contains 13 residues. The V and J genes are TRBV7-2 and TRBJ2-1; D not certain. The sequence came from a man aged 25 to 45 in good health. The sequenced material came from blood. Written as DNA, the CDR3 is TGTGCCAGCAGCTTGCATATTAGAAATGAGCAGTTCTTC. This translates into CASSLHIRNEQFF.